This T cell receptor (beta chain) was found in a study of neurological immune-mediated disorders. From the 5' RACE reads, TCRdb called clonotypes with MiXCR, one entry per CDR3 protein. This table holds around 69,000 distinct CDR3 sequences, around 9.6% found once. The time point here: longitudinal time-point 1 (baseline). This clonotype appeared many times. CDR1 and CDR2 (germline): LGHNA, YNFKEQ. This CDR3 has 17 residues. Unmatched junction bases numbered 8, after V lost 0 bases and J lost 4 bases. The chain has TRBV4-2 and TRBJ2-1; TRBD2 matches 8 bases. This TCR derives from a man in his thirties or forties in good health. Sequencing was performed on PBMCs. The CDR3 sequence is CASSQDMRIAGYNEQFF. CDR3 in DNA: TGTGCCAGCAGCCAAGATATGAGGATAGCGGGGTACAATGAGCAGTTCTTC.